These 31 T cell receptor beta chains originate from one sample sequenced in a study of T cell responses to AZD1222 COVID-19 vaccine. TCRdb's copy holds only in-frame clones and misses some; the assay was immunoSEQ multiplex PCR. The sample includes 85,000 to 90,000 clones, 85% to 90% of them seen just once. The sample in question was peripheral blood, obtained 28 days after the second AZD1222 dose. These receptors all stem from an adult who received the AZD1222 COVID-19 vaccine.

This sequence joins TRBV9 and TRBJ1-4; D possibly corresponds to TRBD1 (5 bases). In germline, CDR1 is SGDLS, CDR2 YYNGEE. The CDR3 is 14 amino acids. V was clipped by 4 bases and J by 8 bases, with 15 bases between them. In DNA, the CDR3 is TGTGCCAGCAGCCCTACCCGGGGGACCGAAAAACTGTTTTTT. It is translated as CASSPTRGTEKLFF.

The genes are TRBV15 and TRBJ1-5; no clear D. This CDR3 is built from 14 residues. The ends were cut back, 5 bases at V and 4 bases at J, with 12 bases in the middle. CDR1 and CDR2 from the germline V gene are LNHNV and YYDKDF (reference sequence). DNA of the CDR3: TGTGCCACCAGCGCCCGTGGAATAAATCAGCCCCAGCATTTT. Amino acid sequence: CATSARGINQPQHF.

Comments on this clone: Other DNA sequences in the sample encode the same CDR3. The gene calls are TRBV5-1 and TRBJ2-1; the match to TRBD1 covers 9 bases. The germline V gene has CDR1 SGHRS and CDR2 YFSETQ. This CDR3 contains 14 residues. The ends lost 4 bases at V and 6 bases at J; junction bases unmatched: 5. The CDR3 is CASSPGQGLNEQFF. The CDR3 nucleotides read TGCGCCAGCAGCCCGGGACAGGGCCTCAATGAGCAGTTCTTC.

V gene TRBV6-2 or TRBV6-3 combines with J gene TRBJ2-1; D is possibly TRBD1 (5 bases). The CDR3 consists of 15 residues. Germline V lookup: CDR1 MNHEY, CDR2 SVGEGT. The V gene lost 6 bases and the J gene lost 9 bases, with 21 bases spanning the gap. The CDR3 protein is CASSATLTGRPEQFF. The CDR3 DNA reads as TGTGCCAGCAGCGCAACCTTAACAGGAAGGCCTGAGCAGTTCTTC.

The rearrangement uses TRBV6-5 and TRBJ2-5; D uncertain. Germline V gene data show CDR1 as MNHEY and CDR2 as SVGAGI. The germline V and J ends were trimmed by 0 bases and 1 base, with 9 bases remaining between them. The CDR3 has 15 residues. CDR3 amino acids: CASSYSGNFQETQYF. The CDR3 DNA sequence: TGTGCCAGCAGTTACTCAGGGAACTTCCAAGAGACCCAGTACTTC.

This chain uses TRBV19 with TRBJ2-7; no firm D call. V lost 4 bases and J lost 3, with 10 bases in between. This CDR3 has 13 amino acids. The germline V gene has CDR1 LNHDA and CDR2 SQIVND (reference sequence). CDR3 sequence (DNA): TGTGCCAGTAGTAATGGGCCAGGCTACGAGCAGTACTTC. Amino acids: CASSNGPGYEQYF.

The CDR3 loop reads CASSLDRGPTRGYTF. The CDR3 DNA reads as TGTGCCAGCAGCCTGGACAGGGGCCCGACACGGGGCTACACCTTC. This rearrangement joins TRBV6-5 to TRBJ1-2; 9 bases line up with TRBD1. This CDR3 comprises 15 residues. Germline values: CDR1 MNHEY, CDR2 SVGAGI. V was clipped by 6 bases and J by 8 bases; unmatched bases: 13.

The chain uses TRBV5-1 and TRBJ1-3; no reliable D call. The CDR3 runs to 16 residues. CDR1 SGHRS and CDR2 YFSETQ come from the germline V gene. Trimming took off 0 bases at V and 0 bases at J, with 10 bases between the two ends. The chain's CDR3 is CASSLGQEGSGNTIYF. The DNA of the CDR3 is TGCGCCAGCAGCTTGGGGCAGGAAGGCTCTGGAAACACCATATATTTT.

This sequence joins TRBV14 and TRBJ1-2; a weak D match, TRBD1 (5 bases). The V gene lost 0 bases and the J gene lost 5 bases, with 16 bases spanning the gap. The CDR3 length is 16 residues. CDR1 SGHDN and CDR2 FVKESK come from the germline V gene. Here the CDR3 DNA reads TGTGCCAGCAGCCAAGATCCGGGCAGGGCCCAGTATGGCTACACCTTC. Translation gives CASSQDPGRAQYGYTF.

V gene TRBV12-3 or TRBV12-4 combines with J gene TRBJ1-5; possible D gene TRBD1, 5 bases. The CDR3 is made up of 13 amino acids. Trimming left V 4 bases short and J 7 bases short, with 11 bases between. Here the CDR3 DNA reads TGTGCCAGCAGTTGGGGGGAGGTGCAGCCCCAGCATTTT. This gives the protein CASSWGEVQPQHF.

The chain uses TRBV2 and TRBJ2-3; a possible D gene is TRBD1 (6 bases). Germline-derived CDR1 and CDR2 are SNHLY and FYNNEI. V was shortened by 6 bases and J by 7 bases, with 11 bases between the two germline ends. The CDR3 loop spans 12 amino acids. The CDR3 coding sequence is TGTGCCAGCAGGATAAGGGGGTATACGCAGTATTTT. Its protein product is CASRIRGYTQYF.

The V gene is TRBV6-6, the J gene TRBJ2-7; 9 nucleotides line up with TRBD1. This CDR3 has 13 residues. V gave up 6 bases and J gave up 6 bases; unmatched junction bases: 6. Germline lookup yields CDR1 MNHNY and CDR2 SVGAGI (reference sequence). As DNA, the CDR3 is TGTGCCAGCAGATGGACAGGGGCGGGCGAGCAGTACTTC. Translated: CASRWTGAGEQYF.

Turning to this clone: The junction departs from germline at one end; a sequencing error may be responsible. The rearrangement joins TRBV20-1 to TRBJ1-1; 7 bases match TRBD1. The CDR3 is made up of 11 amino acids. Germline CDR1 DFQATT, CDR2 SNEGSKA (reference sequence). CDR3 sequence: CSARAVQGLLF. Here the CDR3 DNA reads TGCAGTGCTAGAGCAGTACAGGGGCTCCTCTTT.

This sequence joins TRBV5-1 and TRBJ1-6; no reliable D call. CDR1 and CDR2 (germline): SGHRS, YFSETQ. The CDR3 extends over 15 amino acids. With 0 bases removed from V and 5 bases from J, the gap between germline ends came to 9 bases. The CDR3 coding sequence is TGCGCCAGCAGCTTGGCACCGACTAATAATTCACCCCTCCACTTT. Its translation is CASSLAPTNNSPLHF.

CDR3 protein: CASSLWRDEQFF. CDR3 coding DNA: TGTGCCAGCAGCTTATGGAGGGATGAGCAGTTCTTC. The chain combines TRBV11-2 with TRBJ2-1, with D possibly TRBD2 on 6 matching bases. Trimming left V 2 bases short and J 8 bases short, with 7 bases between. The V gene's germline CDR1 is SGHAT and CDR2 FQNNGV. There are 12 residues in the CDR3.

The genes are TRBV27 and TRBJ1-5; TRBD1 matches 10 bases. Germline lookup yields CDR1 MNHEY and CDR2 SMNVEV (reference sequence). Trimming took 5 bases from V and 2 from J; bases not matched to a gene: 3. This CDR3 region has 15 residues. The CDR3 DNA reads as TGTGCCAGCAGTGACAGGGGGCGAGGCAATCAGCCCCAGCATTTT. This encodes CASSDRGRGNQPQHF.

The CDR3 loop reads CASSLNKPGQTYGYTF. The CDR3 region has the DNA TGCGCCAGCAGCCTGAATAAACCGGGACAAACTTATGGCTACACCTTC. The rearrangement uses TRBV5-1 and TRBJ1-2; the D gene is possibly TRBD1 (6 bases). Trimming cost V 4 bases and J 5 bases, with 21 bases left between them. This CDR3 is built from 16 residues. Germline-derived CDR1 and CDR2 are SGHRS and YFSETQ.

The J gene is TRBJ2-2, the V gene TRBV27; 9 bases fit TRBD1. CDR1 and CDR2 from the germline V gene are MNHEY and SMNVEV (reference sequence). The CDR3 loop spans 16 amino acids. The V and J ends lost 8 bases and 3 bases, in that order; junction bases with no gene match: 10. The CDR3 sequence is CASRTGAQIYTGELFF. CDR3 bases: TGTGCCAGCCGGACAGGGGCTCAGATTTACACCGGGGAGCTGTTTTTT.

CDR3 sequence (DNA): TGTGCCAGCTGGCAGCGACAGGGGGCGAATCAGCCCCAGCATTTT. Translation: CASWQRQGANQPQHF. The V and J genes are TRBV6-5 and TRBJ1-5; 10 nucleotides agree with TRBD1. Germline lookup yields CDR1 MNHEY and CDR2 SVGAGI. J lost 4 bases, V lost 8 bases, and 8 bases had no gene match. The length of the CDR3 is 15 residues.

V gene TRBV12-3 or TRBV12-4 combines with J gene TRBJ1-5; possibly TRBD1 for D (6 bases). The CDR3 runs 13 residues. V was shortened by 10 bases and J by 0 bases, with 10 bases between the two germline ends. The CDR3 here is CATRGDSNQPQHF. The CDR3 bases are TGTGCCACCAGGGGTGATAGCAATCAGCCCCAGCATTTT.

The chain links TRBV12-3 or TRBV12-4 to TRBJ1-1; D perhaps matches TRBD1 (5 bases). The V end was cut by 2 bases, the J end by 1 base, with 5 bases between. CDR3 length equals 13 residues. The CDR3 DNA is TGTGCCAGCAGTTTACAGGGGAACACTGAAGCTTTCTTT. This translates into CASSLQGNTEAFF.

J is TRBJ2-1 and V is TRBV30; D is unresolved. V shed 2 bases and J shed 3 bases, with 2 bases lying between them. Per the germline V gene, CDR1 is GTSNPN and CDR2 is SVGIG (reference sequence). The CDR3 sequence is 11 residues long. The CDR3 DNA follows: TGTGCCTGGAGTCGCTACAATGAGCAGTTCTTC. Protein product: CAWSRYNEQFF.

The chain is built from TRBV6-6 and TRBJ1-6, with a weak D call TRBD1 (6 bases). The CDR3 has 15 amino acids. Germline V gives CDR1 MNHNY, CDR2 SVGAGI (reference sequence). V lost 7 bases to trimming and J lost 6 bases, with 16 bases between them. The CDR3 bases are TGTGCCAGCATCGAACAGGGAAGGCGTAATTCACCCCTCCACTTT. Its translation is CASIEQGRRNSPLHF.

The chain recombines TRBV27 with TRBJ2-3; D could derive from TRBD1 or TRBD2 (5 bases each). This CDR3 is 15 amino acids long. In germline, CDR1 is MNHEY, CDR2 SMNVEV (reference sequence). Trimming took 10 bases from V and 5 from J, leaving 22 bases between them. The CDR3 spells CATPWGLGRGDTQYF. The CDR3 DNA is TGTGCCACCCCGTGGGGGTTGGGACGTGGAGATACGCAGTATTTT.

CDR3 in DNA: TGTGCCAGTAGCACGCGACCGAACACTGAAGCTTTCTTT. Translation gives CASSTRPNTEAFF. This chain joins TRBV19 and TRBJ1-1; D remains ambiguous. This CDR3 has 13 amino acids. Germline V lookup: CDR1 LNHDA, CDR2 SQIVND (reference sequence). V was cut by 6 bases and J by 1 base, with 9 bases left in between.

This chain uses TRBV12-3 or TRBV12-4 with TRBJ1-2; the match to TRBD1 covers 8 bases. CDR3 size: 13 residues. V lost 3 bases, J lost 3 bases, and 0 bases stayed unmatched. This chain's CDR3 is CASSLDRDYGYTF. The CDR3 DNA sequence: TGTGCCAGCAGTTTGGACAGGGACTATGGCTACACCTTC.

V is TRBV7-8 and J is TRBJ1-5; TRBD1 might be the D (6 bases). V lost 0 bases and J lost 3, with 9 bases in between. CDR3 size: 15 residues. Germline V lookup: CDR1 SGHVS, CDR2 FQNEAQ. Here the CDR3 DNA reads TGTGCCAGCAGCTTAGCCGGGGGCTACAATCAGCCCCAGCATTTT. Its protein product is CASSLAGGYNQPQHF.

V is TRBV19 and J is TRBJ1-2; TRBD1 might be the D (6 bases). Per germline, CDR1 LNHDA and CDR2 SQIVND (reference sequence). Deletions cut 3 bases from V and 8 bases from J, with 19 bases between. This CDR3 has 15 amino acids. The CDR3 region has the DNA TGTGCCAGTAGTATCGGACCGGGGGGGGCCCGGGGCTACACCTTC. The encoded protein is CASSIGPGGARGYTF.

The CDR3 region is CASSQDSGARGAYEQYF. CDR3 in DNA: TGCGCCAGCAGCCAAGATAGCGGGGCCCGGGGGGCCTACGAGCAGTACTTC. This chain connects TRBV4-1 to TRBJ2-7, with 8 bases lining up with TRBD2. V lost 0 bases, J lost 2 bases, and 9 bases stayed unmatched. This CDR3 spans 17 amino acids. Germline V lookup: CDR1 MGHRA, CDR2 YSYEKL.

The gene calls are TRBV19 and TRBJ2-1; D is unresolved. The CDR3 runs 13 residues. In germline, CDR1 is LNHDA, CDR2 SQIVND (reference sequence). V was cut by 5 bases and J by 9 bases, with 14 bases left in between. The CDR3 here is CASSVTGPGEQFF. In nucleotides, the CDR3 is TGTGCCAGTAGTGTGACCGGGCCGGGTGAGCAGTTCTTC. Drawing the rest from reference TRBV19 and TRBJ2-1, the complete variable domain is DGGITQSPKYLFRKEGQNVTLSCEQNLNHDAMYWYRQDPGQGLRLIYYSQIVNDFQKGDIAEGYSVSREKKESFPLTVTSAQKNPTAFYLCASSVTGPGEQFFGPGTRLTVL.

The V and J genes are TRBV19 and TRBJ1-1; D is possibly TRBD1 (6 bases). The CDR3 runs 13 residues. V was clipped by 2 bases and J by 7 bases, with 11 bases between them. The germline V gene has CDR1 LNHDA and CDR2 SQIVND (reference sequence). The CDR3 nucleotides are TGTGCCAGTAGTATACCGGGACACGATGAAGCTTTCTTT. Its protein product is CASSIPGHDEAFF.